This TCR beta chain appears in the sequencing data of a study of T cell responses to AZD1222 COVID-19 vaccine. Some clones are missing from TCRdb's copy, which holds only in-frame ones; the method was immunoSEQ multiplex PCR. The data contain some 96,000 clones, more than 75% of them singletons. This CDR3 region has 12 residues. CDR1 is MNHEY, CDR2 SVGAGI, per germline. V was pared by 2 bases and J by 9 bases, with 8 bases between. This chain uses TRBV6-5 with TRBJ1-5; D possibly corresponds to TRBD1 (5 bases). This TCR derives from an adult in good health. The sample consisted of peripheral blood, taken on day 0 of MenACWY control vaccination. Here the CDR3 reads CASSYGAGPQHF. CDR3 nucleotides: TGTGCCAGCAGTTACGGGGCCGGGCCCCAGCATTTT.